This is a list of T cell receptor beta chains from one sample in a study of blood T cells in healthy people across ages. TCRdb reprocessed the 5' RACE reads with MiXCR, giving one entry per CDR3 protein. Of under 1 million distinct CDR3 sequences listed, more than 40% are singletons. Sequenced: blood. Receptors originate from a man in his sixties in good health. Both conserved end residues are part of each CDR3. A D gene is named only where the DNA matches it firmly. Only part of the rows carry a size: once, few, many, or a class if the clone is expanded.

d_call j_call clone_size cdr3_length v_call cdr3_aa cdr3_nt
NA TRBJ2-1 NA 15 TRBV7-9 CASSLHESSPPKEFF TGTGCCAGCAGCTTACACGAATCTAGCCCCCCGAAGGAGTTCTTC
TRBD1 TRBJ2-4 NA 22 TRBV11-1 CASSPYGAGQGKVGVAKSIQYF TGTGCCAGCAGCCCCTACGGTGCGGGACAGGGAAAAGTAGGTGTAGCCAAAAGCATTCAGTACTTC
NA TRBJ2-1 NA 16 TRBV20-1 CSVRPKLGRWLSEQFF TGCAGTGTTAGACCGAAGTTGGGGCGCTGGTTAAGTGAGCAGTTCTTC
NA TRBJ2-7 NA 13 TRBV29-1 CSGGRVDSYEQYF TGCAGCGGGGGTAGGGTCGACTCCTACGAGCAGTACTTC
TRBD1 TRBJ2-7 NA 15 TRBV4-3 CASSLGTGRIGEQYF TGCGCCAGCAGCCTCGGGACAGGGAGGATCGGGGAGCAGTACTTC
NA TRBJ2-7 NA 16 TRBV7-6 CASSLDAAGTPYEQYF TGTGCCAGCAGCTTAGACGCGGCTGGGACCCCCTACGAGCAGTACTTC
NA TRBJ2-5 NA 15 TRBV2 CASSEVAEVQETQYF TGTGCCAGCAGTGAAGTCGCGGAAGTCCAAGAGACCCAGTACTTC
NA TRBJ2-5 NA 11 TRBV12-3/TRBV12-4 CASRQGLRQYF TGTGCCAGCAGGCAGGGACTCCGCCAGTACTTC
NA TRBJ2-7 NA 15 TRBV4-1 CASSQDEGSTYEQYF TGCGCCAGCAGCCAAGATGAAGGCTCCACCTACGAGCAGTACTTC
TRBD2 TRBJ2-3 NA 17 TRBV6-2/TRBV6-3 CASSYSMVAGAGDTQYF TGTGCCAGCAGTTACTCGATGGTAGCGGGGGCCGGGGATACGCAGTATTTT
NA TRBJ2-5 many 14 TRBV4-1 CASSQARGPETQYF TGCGCCAGCAGCCAAGCAAGAGGGCCGGAGACCCAGTACTTC
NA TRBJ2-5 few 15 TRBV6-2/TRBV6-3 CASRRVEGPQETQYF TGTGCCAGCAGGAGGGTGGAGGGGCCCCAAGAGACCCAGTACTTC
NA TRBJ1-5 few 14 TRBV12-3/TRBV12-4 CASSFGSPNQPQHF TGTGCCAGCAGTTTTGGCAGCCCCAATCAGCCCCAGCATTTT
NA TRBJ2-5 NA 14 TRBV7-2 CASSPAYQQEAQYF TGTGCCAGCAGCCCCGCTTACCAGCAAGAGGCCCAGTACTTC
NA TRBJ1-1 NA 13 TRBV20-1 CSARGRGNTEAFF TGCAGTGCTAGGGGGAGGGGAAACACTGAAGCTTTCTTT
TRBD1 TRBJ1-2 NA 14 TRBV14 CASSPRQGDYGYTF TGTGCCAGCAGCCCACGACAGGGGGACTATGGCTACACCTTC
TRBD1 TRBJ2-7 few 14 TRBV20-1 CSARDYRGNYEQYF TGCAGTGCTAGGGACTACAGGGGGAACTACGAGCAGTACTTC
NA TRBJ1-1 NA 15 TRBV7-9 CASSLESLPNTEAFF TGTGCCAGCAGCTTAGAAAGTCTCCCGAACACTGAAGCTTTCTTT
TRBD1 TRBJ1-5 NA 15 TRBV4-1 CASSQGQGFNQPQHF TGCGCCAGCAGCCAGGGACAGGGGTTTAATCAGCCCCAGCATTTT
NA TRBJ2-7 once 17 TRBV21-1 CASSKDSVGTGIYEQYF NA
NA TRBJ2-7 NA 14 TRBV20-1 CSASRGGAVNEQYF TGCAGTGCTAGTAGAGGGGGGGCGGTAAACGAGCAGTACTTC
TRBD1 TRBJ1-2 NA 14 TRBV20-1 CSARDGTGAYGYTF TGCAGTGCTAGAGATGGGACAGGGGCCTATGGCTACACCTTC
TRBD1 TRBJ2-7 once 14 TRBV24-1 CATSARTGPYEQYF TGTGCCACCAGTGCGAGGACAGGGCCTTACGAGCAGTACTTC
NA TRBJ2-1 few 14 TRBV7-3 CASSEGGAYNEQFF TGTGCCAGCAGCGAGGGAGGCGCCTACAATGAGCAGTTCTTC
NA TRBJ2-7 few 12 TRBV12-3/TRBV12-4 CASSNLGYEQYF TGTGCCAGCTCTAATTTGGGGTACGAGCAGTACTTC
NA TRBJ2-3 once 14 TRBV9 CASSVATPGDTQYF TGTGCCAGCAGCGTAGCTACTCCGGGAGATACGCAGTATTTT
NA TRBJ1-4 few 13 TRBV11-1 CASSPSTFGKLFF TGTGCCAGCAGCCCAAGCACCTTCGGGAAACTGTTTTTT
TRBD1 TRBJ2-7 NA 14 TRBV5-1 CASSLDGQGRGQYF TGCGCCAGCAGCTTGGACGGACAGGGGCGGGGGCAGTACTTC
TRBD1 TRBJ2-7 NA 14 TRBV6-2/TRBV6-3 CASSSNRGLYEQYF TGTGCCAGCAGTTCCAACAGGGGCTTGTACGAGCAGTACTTC
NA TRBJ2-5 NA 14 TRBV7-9 CASSLVLEGETQYF TGTGCCAGCAGCTTAGTGTTGGAGGGTGAGACCCAGTACTTC
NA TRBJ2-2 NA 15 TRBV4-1 CASSPRVGEVGELFF TGCGCCAGCAGCCCTAGGGTCGGGGAGGTCGGGGAGCTGTTTTTT
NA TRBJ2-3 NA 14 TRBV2 CASGELASTDTQYF TGTGCCAGCGGGGAACTTGCTAGCACAGATACGCAGTATTTT
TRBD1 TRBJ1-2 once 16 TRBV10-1 CASRLAGTALLYGYTF TGCGCCAGCAGGTTAGCCGGGACAGCCCTACTCTATGGCTACACCTTC
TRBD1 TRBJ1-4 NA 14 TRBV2 CASIRQGVNEKLFF TGTGCCAGCATAAGACAGGGTGTTAATGAAAAACTGTTTTTT
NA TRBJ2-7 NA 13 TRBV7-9 CASGSRVVYEQYF TGTGCCAGCGGTTCCAGGGTTGTCTACGAGCAGTACTTC
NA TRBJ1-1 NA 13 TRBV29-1 CSVPQGTYTEAFF TGCAGCGTCCCACAGGGAACGTACACTGAAGCTTTCTTT
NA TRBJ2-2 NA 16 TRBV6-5 CASSSALAVATGELFF TGTGCCAGCAGTTCAGCACTAGCAGTCGCCACCGGGGAGCTGTTTTTT
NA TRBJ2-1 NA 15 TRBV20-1 CSARDAGGPGNEQFF TGCAGTGCTAGAGATGCCGGGGGGCCAGGCAATGAGCAGTTCTTC
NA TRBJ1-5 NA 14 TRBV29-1 CSVAAQGGDQPQHF TGCAGCGTTGCCGCACAGGGAGGGGATCAGCCCCAGCATTTT
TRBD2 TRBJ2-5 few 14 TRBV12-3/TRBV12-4 CASSPTKGWREQYF TGTGCCAGCAGTCCCACAAAAGGGTGGCGGGAGCAGTACTTC
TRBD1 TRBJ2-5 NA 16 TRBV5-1 CASSLLATGDEETQYF TGCGCCAGCAGCTTATTGGCGACAGGGGACGAAGAGACCCAGTACTTC
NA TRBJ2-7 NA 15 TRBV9 CASSVDPGQTYEQYF TGTGCCAGCAGCGTAGATCCAGGGCAAACCTACGAGCAGTACTTC
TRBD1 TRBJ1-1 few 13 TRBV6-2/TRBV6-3 CASSYRGLTEAFF TGTGCCAGCAGTTACAGGGGGCTCACTGAAGCTTTCTTT
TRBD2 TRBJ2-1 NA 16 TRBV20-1 CSARESSQRGYNEQFF TGCAGTGCTAGAGAGTCCAGCCAGCGGGGCTACAATGAGCAGTTCTTC
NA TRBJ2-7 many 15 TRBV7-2 CASTPGGAVSYEQYF TGTGCCAGCACCCCCGGCGGGGCAGTCTCCTACGAGCAGTACTTC
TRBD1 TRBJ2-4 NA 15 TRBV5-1 CASSLDRGRGDIQYF TGCGCCAGCAGCTTAGATAGGGGGCGCGGAGACATTCAGTACTTC
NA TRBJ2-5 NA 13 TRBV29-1 CSVVFRGRETQYF TGCAGCGTTGTATTCAGGGGGAGGGAGACCCAGTACTTC
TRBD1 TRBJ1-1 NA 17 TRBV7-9 CASSLPRTGAMNTEAFF TGTGCCAGCAGCTTGCCCCGGACAGGGGCTATGAACACCGAAGCTTTCTTT
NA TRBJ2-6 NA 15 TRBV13 CASSLLGNGANVLTF TGTGCCAGCAGCTTATTGGGGAACGGGGCCAACGTCCTGACTTTC
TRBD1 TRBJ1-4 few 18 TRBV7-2 CASSSPTGLIATNEKLFF TGTGCCAGCAGCTCGCCGACAGGGCTCATCGCAACTAATGAAAAACTGTTTTTT
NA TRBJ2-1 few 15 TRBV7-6 CASSLSPPGAGEQFF TGTGCCAGCAGCTTATCACCCCCAGGGGCGGGGGAGCAGTTCTTC